This T cell receptor beta chain was identified in a study of radiation and T cells in renal cell carcinoma. The protocol was immunoSEQ multiplex PCR, while the TCRdb copy is restricted to in-frame clones and leaves out a portion. Here the sample spans some 120,000 clones, about four fifths being singletons. General study points: In blood, top tumor clones expanded by 2 weeks, shrinking by 4. No pretreatment tumor biopsies were available for baseline clonotypes.

With 7 bases removed from V and 7 bases from J, the gap between germline ends came to 11 bases. The CDR3 sequence is 12 residues long. Looked up from germline, CDR1 is SNHLY and CDR2 is FYNNEI. As to this clone: Antigen: not known.

The time point was: blood 2 weeks post-SBRT. Documented treatment: 15 Gy SBRT to primary tumor, nephrectomy 4 weeks later. Serial blood draws occurred at baseline and 2 and 4 weeks post-SBRT. Clear cell pathology was present in this patient's renal cell carcinoma. The sequence derives from a man aged 45-65 years with renal cell carcinoma. J is TRBJ1-5 and V is TRBV2; D call uncertain. The specimen was blood, collected from a patient whose treatment included radiotherapy and nephrectomy. CDR3: CASTDGAQPQHF. In nucleotides, the CDR3 is TGTGCCAGCACCGACGGCGCACAGCCCCAGCATTTT.